This entry features one TCR beta chain sequence. Its antigen is not yet known. Base qualities were left out, and no much larger clone turns up one base away. Donors were a few dozen systemically healthy Caucasian individuals from Russia aged roughly 6 to 90 years. Roughly 9 milliliters of peripheral blood were drawn from each donor into EDTA-treated Vacutainer tubes. Ficoll-Paque density-gradient centrifugation was used to isolate PBMCs, with at least 6 million per sample. Trizol reagent was used to extract total RNA from PBMCs, with at least 5.5 micrograms per sample. For every donor, flow cytometry on a PBMC aliquot measured the percentage of naive CD45RAhigh/CD27high T cells. These data originate in a study of blood T cells in healthy people across ages (dated by TCRdb to between 2015 and 2017). Regarding the study in general: Template switching captured roughly one uniquely barcoded TCR beta cDNA molecule per two T cells in model experiments. To avoid experimental bias, donors of different ages were distributed randomly across sequencing lanes. For two donors (one aged 18 to 30 and one aged 80 or older), the study analyzed two additional independent replicas of 1 million unique cDNA reads from the same blood draw. The study measured age-related changes in TCR beta repertoire diversity using deep sequencing normalized with unique cDNA molecular identifiers. Donors were grouped into four age groups: young (average approximately 15 years), middle-aged (around 39), aged (around 66) and long-lived (about 90).

CDR1 is given as SGHDN and CDR2 as FVKESK, both from the germline V gene. At the junction V is shortened by 0 bases and J by 1 base, with 9 bases in between. Reading from cysteine to phenylalanine, the CDR3 counts 15 amino acids. Kept here is only the CDR3 DNA, which spans 45 bases and is read in frame from base 1. Libraries were built with 5' RACE. A second PCR of roughly 6 to 12 cycles was run with a J-beta primer mix and a sample-barcoded 5' primer. A template-switch 5' adaptor carrying 12 random nucleotides introduced a unique molecular identifier onto each TCR beta cDNA molecule. Each sample yielded at least 3 million CDR3-containing paired-end reads. First-strand cDNA synthesis was performed from all RNA using the Mint cDNA synthesis kit, with priming by a TRBC-specific oligonucleotide. After uracil-DNA glycosylase treatment, a first 18-cycle PCR used universal primers M1SS and BC2_uni_R on all cDNA. The study's own analysis went as follows. For normalization, 1 million high-quality reads, each with a distinct molecular identifier, were randomly selected from each sample. Instead of being binned into consensus sequences, reads with shared molecular identifiers were discarded. MiTCR, with a Q25 quality threshold and the strictest error-elimination algorithm, was used for CDR3 identification, clonotype clustering and error correction. Lower-bound total TCR beta diversity was estimated with a nonparametric unseen species model using Euler transformation. TCRdb took the public reads, trimmed them with fastp at Q25, ran MiXCR for clone calling and kept in-frame beta chains. Each record represents a unique CDR3 protein, reported with the most common genes and DNA among its rows. TCRdb, not the original authors, processed these V and J calls. The sample table shows 1.8 million or so distinct CDR3 sequences, and roughly two fifths are seen once. The ten most abundant clones make up 23% of the sample.

On the study overall, not on this receptor specifically: Compared with the aged group, the long-lived group had more naive CD4+ T cells, fewer expanded clones and increased TCR diversity, a pattern suggesting age selection. Total diversity estimates from one million sequenced T cells were considered lower bounds and underestimates. Observed TCR beta diversity per million T cells fell roughly linearly with age, and a significant reduction was already apparent by age around 40. There was a strong correlation between observed TCR beta diversity and the percentage of naive T cells measured by flow cytometry. Donor CMV infection status was unknown, potentially confounding age-related changes in expanded clonotypes. Conclusive comparison of naive and antigen-experienced compartments was prevented by the profiling of bulk unsorted PBMCs.

The clonotype was recovered from a human donor in good health. Sequencing was carried out using blood. This receptor chain uses TRBV14 and TRBJ1-1; D gene: possibly TRBD1, on 5 matching bases. The DNA reads as follows: TGTGCCAGCAGCCAAGAACAGGAGAAGAACACTGAAGCTTTCTTT. This encodes CASSQEQEKNTEAFF.